One sample yielded the 26 T cell receptor beta chains listed below, sequenced in a study of shared clonotypes between healthy human individuals. Produced via immunoSEQ multiplex PCR; TCRdb's table is partial and in-frame only. Of 2 million or so clones listed, 85% to 95% were seen once; the top ten hold approximately 1.2%. Naivety among CD8 cells was defined by CD45RO negativity and positive CCR7 selection, thereby excluding terminally differentiated effector memory CD45RA+ cells. Sequencing input: naive CD8+ T cells sorted from blood. The receptors stem from a man in his late teens or twenties in good health.

This clone was recorded a few times. At the DNA level, this CDR3 is encoded by other sequences in the same sample as well. The chain employs TRBV5-1 and TRBJ2-3; 7 bases map to TRBD1. Germline trimming cut 3 bases from V and 1 base from J; bases unmatched to any gene: 2. Germline-derived CDR1 and CDR2 are SGHRS and YFSETQ. CDR3 length equals 14 residues. CDR3 residues: CASSSGQGTDTQYF. CDR3 in DNA: TGCGCCAGCAGCTCAGGACAGGGCACAGATACGCAGTATTTT.

V gene TRBV12-5 combines with J gene TRBJ1-1; D is undetermined. Germline V gene sequence: CDR1 LGHNT, CDR2 FRNRAP. V was shortened by 3 bases and J by 2 bases, with 7 bases between the two germline ends. The CDR3 loop spans 13 amino acids. The CDR3 DNA sequence: TGTGCTAGTGGTTTAACGAGCAACACTGAAGCTTTCTTT. This sequence encodes CASGLTSNTEAFF.

This clone appeared a single time. The rearrangement joins TRBV5-6 to TRBJ1-1, with TRBD1 identical over 12 bases. The V segment lost 4 bases and the J segment 3 bases; nucleotides outside the gene matches: 10. CDR1 and CDR2 from the germline V gene are SGHDT and YYEEEE. CDR3 size: 17 residues. The CDR3 region is CASSPTGQGAADTEAFF. Written as DNA, the CDR3 is TGTGCCAGCAGCCCGACGGGACAGGGGGCGGCGGACACTGAAGCTTTCTTT.

CDR3 DNA: TGCGCCAGCAGCCACTTCCTAGCGGGGGTCACCTACGAGCAGTACTTC. This sequence encodes CASSHFLAGVTYEQYF. The chain joins TRBV4-1 to TRBJ2-7; 10 bases agree with TRBD2. The CDR3 is made up of 16 amino acids. Germline V lookup: CDR1 MGHRA, CDR2 YSYEKL. J lost 2 bases, V lost 3 bases, and 7 bases had no gene match.

This chain links TRBV9 with TRBJ2-3, with 11 bases that match TRBD2. Germline V gene sequence: CDR1 SGDLS, CDR2 YYNGEE. Losses at the gene ends were 4 bases for V and 5 bases for J; bases not matched to a gene: 9. The CDR3 contains 16 residues. CDR3 nucleotides: TGTGCCAGCAGCCGTAGCGGGGGGGCCTGGTTAGATACGCAGTATTTT. Its translation: CASSRSGGAWLDTQYF. Based on the CDR3 plus reference TRBV9 and TRBJ2-3, the full variable domain is DSGVTQTPKHLITATGQRVTLRCSPRSGDLSVYWYQQSLDQGLQFLIQYYNGEERAKGNILERFSAQQFPDLHSELNLSSLELGDSALYFCASSRSGGAWLDTQYFGPGTRLTVL.

CDR3 sequence: CASSEGTRATGGELFF. The DNA for the CDR3 is TGTGCCAGCAGCGAGGGGACTAGAGCGACTGGCGGGGAGCTGTTTTTT. The J gene is TRBJ2-2, the V gene TRBV9; 8 bases are shared with TRBD2. With V trimmed by 3 bases and J by 7 bases, 11 bases remained unmatched. Germline CDR1 reads SGDLS; CDR2 reads YYNGEE. CDR3 length equals 16 residues.

The rearrangement joins TRBV4-1 to TRBJ2-3; D is unresolved. V was clipped by 1 base and J by 0 bases, with 8 bases between them. The germline CDR1 and CDR2 sequences are MGHRA and YSYEKL. This CDR3 spans 15 amino acids. In DNA, the CDR3 is TGCGCCAGCAGCCAAGCTCCTGGGAGCACAGATACGCAGTATTTT. This codes for CASSQAPGSTDTQYF.

V usage is TRBV29-1 and J usage is TRBJ1-5; D not certain. This CDR3 has 13 amino acids. The V and J ends lost 3 bases and 5 bases respectively, with 11 bases between them. Germline assignment: CDR1 SQVTM and CDR2 ANQGSEA. CDR3 sequence (DNA): TGCAGCGTTGAGTCGGGGTATGATCAGCCCCAGCATTTT. Protein sequence: CSVESGYDQPQHF. Full variable domain (rest looked up from reference TRBV29-1 and TRBJ1-5): SAVISQKPSRDICQRGTSLTIQCQVDSQVTMMFWYRQQPGQSLTLIATANQGSEATYESGFVIDKFPISRPNLTFSTLTVSNMSPEDSSIYLCSVESGYDQPQHFGDGTRLSIL.

This chain joins TRBV7-8 and TRBJ1-1; D gene ambiguous. CDR1 SGHVS and CDR2 FQNEAQ come from the germline V gene. This CDR3 is built from 14 residues. V was clipped by 1 base and J by 0 bases, with 6 bases between them. The CDR3 loop reads CASSLEVMNTEAFF. The CDR3 nucleotides read TGTGCCAGCAGCTTAGAGGTTATGAACACTGAAGCTTTCTTT.

This clone was seen just once. This chain links TRBV29-1 with TRBJ2-7; D call uncertain. Germline loops: CDR1 SQVTM, CDR2 ANQGSEA. Trimming removed 2 bases from V and 4 bases from J, with 9 bases in between. The CDR3 has 12 residues. CDR3 amino acids: CSVEIKGYEQYF. The CDR3 region has the DNA TGCAGCGTTGAAATCAAGGGTTACGAGCAGTACTTC.

The chain joins TRBV2 to TRBJ2-7; 9 bases match TRBD1. The CDR3 totals 15 residues. Germline V gives CDR1 SNHLY, CDR2 FYNNEI. V lost 4 bases and J lost 9; bases outside the gene matches: 13. Here the CDR3 DNA reads TGTGCCAGCAGTGTGAAGGGACAGGGAATGAGCGGGCAGTACTTC. Its translation is CASSVKGQGMSGQYF.

The chain carries TRBV5-1 and TRBJ1-6; D is unresolved. The CDR3 covers 16 residues. V was pared by 4 bases and J by 3 bases, with 14 bases between. Germline assignment: CDR1 SGHRS and CDR2 YFSETQ. The CDR3 nucleotides are TGCGCCAGCAGCGTCCCCACCGGGATCTATAATTCACCCCTCCACTTT. This encodes CASSVPTGIYNSPLHF.

Comments on this clone: This sample also contains other DNA sequences that code for the same CDR3. This chain joins TRBV7-9 and TRBJ2-7; D is unresolved. Germline loops: CDR1 SEHNR, CDR2 FQNEAQ (reference sequence). The CDR3 sequence is 11 residues long. The germline V and J ends were trimmed by 8 bases and 3 bases, with 8 bases remaining between them. The CDR3 DNA follows: TGTGCCAGCTCTCAGGACTACGAGCAGTACTTC. This gives the protein CASSQDYEQYF.

This chain joins TRBV9 and TRBJ2-2; TRBD2 agrees at 7 bases. CDR1 is SGDLS, CDR2 YYNGEE, per germline. J lost 5 bases, V lost 3 bases, and 10 bases had no gene match. CDR3 length: 16 residues. This CDR3 is CASSAYSSRGTGELFF. CDR3 bases: TGTGCCAGCAGCGCCTACTCGTCGCGGGGGACCGGGGAGCTGTTTTTT.

CDR3 nucleotide sequence: TGTGCCAGCAGCTTAGGTTCAGGGTTCTACGAGCAGTACTTC. Protein sequence: CASSLGSGFYEQYF. The chain carries TRBV7-9 and TRBJ2-7; D perhaps matches TRBD1 (5 bases). This CDR3 contains 14 residues. V was cut by 1 base and J by 3 bases, with 10 bases left in between. The V gene's germline CDR1 is SEHNR and CDR2 FQNEAQ (reference sequence).

This chain uses TRBV4-3 with TRBJ2-7; TRBD1 agrees at 8 bases. The CDR3 is made up of 14 amino acids. Germline V lookup: CDR1 LGHNA, CDR2 YSLEER. Losses at the gene ends were 5 bases for V and 3 bases for J; bases not matched to a gene: 6. The CDR3 DNA follows: TGCGCCAGCAGCGCCTATACAGGGGGCTACGAGCAGTACTTC. Its protein is CASSAYTGGYEQYF.

Remarks on this clone: The sample has other DNA sequences that encode this CDR3 too. The chain is built from TRBV6-5 and TRBJ2-7, with no clear D. This CDR3 contains 13 residues. CDR1 is MNHEY, CDR2 SVGAGI, per germline. V lost 2 bases, J lost 3 bases, and 8 bases lay in between. CDR3 DNA: TGTGCCAGCAGTTACGGGCAGAACTACGAGCAGTACTTC. Translation: CASSYGQNYEQYF.

The V gene is TRBV6-5, the J gene TRBJ2-2; the D is unclear. The CDR3 has 12 residues. V was shortened by 3 bases and J by 5 bases, with 4 bases between the two germline ends. The germline CDR1 and CDR2 sequences are MNHEY and SVGAGI. The CDR3 DNA follows: TGTGCCAGCAGTTATATGACCGGGGAGCTGTTTTTT. Encoded protein: CASSYMTGELFF.

The chain carries TRBV9 and TRBJ2-7, with 10 nucleotides matching TRBD1. Looked up from germline, CDR1 is SGDLS and CDR2 is YYNGEE. J gave up 2 bases and V 5 bases, and 4 bases lay outside the gene matches. This CDR3 spans 14 amino acids. The CDR3 sequence: CASSGDRGAYEQYF. The DNA for the CDR3 is TGTGCCAGCAGTGGGGACAGGGGCGCCTACGAGCAGTACTTC. Full variable domain (remainder filled in from reference TRBV9 and TRBJ2-7): DSGVTQTPKHLITATGQRVTLRCSPRSGDLSVYWYQQSLDQGLQFLIQYYNGEERAKGNILERFSAQQFPDLHSELNLSSLELGDSALYFCASSGDRGAYEQYFGPGTRLTVT.

This clone was seen only a few times. CDR3 sequence: CSVGGQTITEAFF. The CDR3 coding sequence is TGCAGCGTTGGTGGACAGACAATCACTGAAGCTTTCTTT. This chain connects TRBV29-1 to TRBJ1-1, with TRBD1 as a possible D gene (6 bases). CDR3 length: 13 amino acids. The germline V and J ends were trimmed by 4 bases and 4 bases, with 13 bases remaining between them. CDR1 and CDR2 (germline): SQVTM, ANQGSEA.

The DNA for the CDR3 is TGTGCCAGCAGCTTAGTCCTAGCGGGAGGGCCCTACGTGTACGAGCAGTACTTC. Amino acids: CASSLVLAGGPYVYEQYF. The chain has TRBV7-2 and TRBJ2-7; 12 bases align to TRBD2. Trimming removed 1 base from V and 4 bases from J; junction bases left unmatched: 11. Germline assignment: CDR1 SGHTA and CDR2 FQGNSA. The CDR3 length is 18 residues.

This clone occurred once. This sequence joins TRBV13 and TRBJ2-1, with D maybe TRBD2 (6 bases). Germline CDR1 is PRHDT and CDR2 is FYEKMQ (reference sequence). The CDR3 runs to 16 residues. The V end was cut by 5 bases, the J end by 6 bases, with 20 bases between. The CDR3 nucleotides read TGTGCCAGCAGCGTAACTAGCAGGATGGTCCTCAATGAGCAGTTCTTC. Its translation: CASSVTSRMVLNEQFF.

The chain links TRBV2 to TRBJ2-1; the D is unclear. V was cut by 3 bases and J by 10 bases, with 7 bases left in between. The CDR3 length is 11 residues. Germline CDR1 SNHLY, CDR2 FYNNEI. CDR3 bases: TGTGCCAGCAGTGATGATGTGGAGCAGTTCTTC. Translated: CASSDDVEQFF.

This chain joins TRBV15 and TRBJ2-7, with D unclear. CDR1 is LNHNV, CDR2 YYDKDF, per germline (reference sequence). This CDR3 comprises 13 residues. Trimming removed 1 base at V and 2 bases at J, with 6 bases between. The CDR3 nucleotides read TGTGCCACCAGCAGAGCCCTGACCTACGAGCAGTACTTC. Its protein product is CATSRALTYEQYF.

This clone was observed a single time. The gene calls are TRBV14 and TRBJ1-1; D is uncertain. The CDR3 sequence is 15 residues long. Between the trimmed V and J ends, which lost 1 base and 6 bases, there was a span of 15 bases. The germline V gene has CDR1 SGHDN and CDR2 FVKESK. In DNA, the CDR3 is TGTGCCAGCAGCCAAGTTCCCGGGGAGAGCCCTGAAGCTTTCTTT. This translates into CASSQVPGESPEAFF.

V gene TRBV28 combines with J gene TRBJ1-1; 8 positions match TRBD1. V lost 4 bases to trimming and J lost 0 bases; unmatched junction nucleotides: 1. The CDR3 covers 14 residues. The germline CDR1 and CDR2 sequences are MDHEN and SYDVKM. The CDR3 protein is CASSWDRMNTEAFF. In DNA, the CDR3 is TGTGCCAGCAGTTGGGACAGGATGAACACTGAAGCTTTCTTT.